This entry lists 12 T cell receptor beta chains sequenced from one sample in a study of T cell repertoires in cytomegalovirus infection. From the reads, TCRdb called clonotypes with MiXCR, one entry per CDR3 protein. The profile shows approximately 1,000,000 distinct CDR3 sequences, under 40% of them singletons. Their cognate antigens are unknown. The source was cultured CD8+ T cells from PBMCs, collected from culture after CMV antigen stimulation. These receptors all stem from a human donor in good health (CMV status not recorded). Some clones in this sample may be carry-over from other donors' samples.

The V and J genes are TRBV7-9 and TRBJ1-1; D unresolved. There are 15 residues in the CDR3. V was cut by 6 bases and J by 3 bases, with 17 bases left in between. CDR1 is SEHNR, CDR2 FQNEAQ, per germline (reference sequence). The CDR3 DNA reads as TGTGCCAGCAGGTGGTTCTCGACCCCCCACACTGAAGCTTTCTTT. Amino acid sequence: CASRWFSTPHTEAFF.

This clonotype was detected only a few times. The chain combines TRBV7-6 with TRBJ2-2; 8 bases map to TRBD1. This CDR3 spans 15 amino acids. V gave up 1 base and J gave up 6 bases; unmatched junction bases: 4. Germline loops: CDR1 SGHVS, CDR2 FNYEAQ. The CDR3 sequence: CASSLEDRDAGELFF. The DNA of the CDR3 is TGTGCCAGCAGCTTAGAGGACAGGGACGCCGGGGAGCTGTTTTTT.

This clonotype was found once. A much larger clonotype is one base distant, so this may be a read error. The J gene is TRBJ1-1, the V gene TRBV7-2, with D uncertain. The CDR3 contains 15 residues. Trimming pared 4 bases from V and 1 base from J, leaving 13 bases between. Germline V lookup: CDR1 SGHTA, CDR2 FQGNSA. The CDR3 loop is CASSSREDSNTEAFF. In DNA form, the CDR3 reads TGTGCCAGCAGCTCCCGGGAGGATTCGAACACTGAAGCTTTCTTT.

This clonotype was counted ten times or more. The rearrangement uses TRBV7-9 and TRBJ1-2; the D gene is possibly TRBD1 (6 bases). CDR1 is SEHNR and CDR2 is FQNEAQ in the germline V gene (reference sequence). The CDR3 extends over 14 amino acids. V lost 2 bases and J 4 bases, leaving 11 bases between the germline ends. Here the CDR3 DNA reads TGTGCCAGCAGCTTAAACAGGGAACTCTATGGCTACACCTTC. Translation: CASSLNRELYGYTF.

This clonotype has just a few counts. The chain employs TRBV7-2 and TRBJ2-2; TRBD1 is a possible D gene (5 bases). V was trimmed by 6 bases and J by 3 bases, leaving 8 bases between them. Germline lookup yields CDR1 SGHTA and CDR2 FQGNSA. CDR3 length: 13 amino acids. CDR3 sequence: CASRQEYTGELFF. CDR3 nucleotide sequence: TGTGCCAGCAGACAGGAATACACCGGGGAGCTGTTTTTT. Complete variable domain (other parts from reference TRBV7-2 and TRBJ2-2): GAGVSQSPSNKVTEKGKDVELRCDPISGHTALYWYRQSLGQGLEFLIYFQGNSAPDKSGLPSDRFSAERTGGSVSTLTIQRTQQEDSAVYLCASRQEYTGELFFGEGSRLTVL.

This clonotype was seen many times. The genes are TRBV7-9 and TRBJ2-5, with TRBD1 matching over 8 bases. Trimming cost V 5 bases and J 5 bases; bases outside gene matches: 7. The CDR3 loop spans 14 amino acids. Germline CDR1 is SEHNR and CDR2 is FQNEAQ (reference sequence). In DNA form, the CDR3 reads TGTGCCAGCAGCGGGGACAGGCCACGGGAGACCCAGTACTTC. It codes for CASSGDRPRETQYF.

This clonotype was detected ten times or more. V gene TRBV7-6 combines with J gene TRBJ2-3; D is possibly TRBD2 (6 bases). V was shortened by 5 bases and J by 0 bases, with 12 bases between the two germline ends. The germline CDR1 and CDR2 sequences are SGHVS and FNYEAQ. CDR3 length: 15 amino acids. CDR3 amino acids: CASSAGGVSTDTQYF. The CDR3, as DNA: TGTGCCAGCAGCGCAGGCGGGGTTAGCACAGATACGCAGTATTTT.

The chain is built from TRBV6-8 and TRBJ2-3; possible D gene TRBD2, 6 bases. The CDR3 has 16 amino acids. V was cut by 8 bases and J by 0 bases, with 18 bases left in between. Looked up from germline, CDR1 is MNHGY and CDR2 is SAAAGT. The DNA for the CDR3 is TGTGCCAGCCGTTTGGAGGAGGGCTGGAGCACAGATACGCAGTATTTT. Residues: CASRLEEGWSTDTQYF.

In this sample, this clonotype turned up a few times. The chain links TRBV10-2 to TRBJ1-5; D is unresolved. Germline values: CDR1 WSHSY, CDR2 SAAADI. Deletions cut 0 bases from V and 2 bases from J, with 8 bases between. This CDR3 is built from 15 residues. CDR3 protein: CASSESGKGNQPQHF. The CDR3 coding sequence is TGCGCCAGCAGTGAGTCGGGGAAGGGCAATCAGCCCCAGCATTTT.

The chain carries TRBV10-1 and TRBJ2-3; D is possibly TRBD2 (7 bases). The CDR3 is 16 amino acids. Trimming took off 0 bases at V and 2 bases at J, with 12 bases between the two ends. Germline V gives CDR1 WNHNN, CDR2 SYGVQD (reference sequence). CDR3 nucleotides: TGCGCCAGCAGTGAGTCGAGGGGGGGGCCCACAGATACGCAGTATTTT. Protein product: CASSESRGGPTDTQYF.

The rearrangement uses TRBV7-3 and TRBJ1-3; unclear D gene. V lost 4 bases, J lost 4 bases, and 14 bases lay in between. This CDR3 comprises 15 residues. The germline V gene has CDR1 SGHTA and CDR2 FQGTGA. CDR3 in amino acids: CASSSKRSQGNTIYF. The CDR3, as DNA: TGTGCCAGCAGCTCCAAGCGCTCTCAGGGAAACACCATATATTTT.

The CDR3, as DNA: TGTGCCAGCAGCCCGCTTAGCGGGACCGATACGCAGTATTTT. Its protein is CASSPLSGTDTQYF. This chain links TRBV7-8 with TRBJ2-3; TRBD2 matches at 8 bases. CDR3 size: 14 residues. CDR1 and CDR2 from the germline V gene are SGHVS and FQNEAQ. V trimming: 5 bases; J trimming: 6 bases; junction bases outside the gene matches: 7.